Listed here are 16 T cell receptor beta chains from one sample, sequenced in a study of CD8+CD57+ T cells in acquired aplastic anemia listed by TCRdb under 2018. TCRdb lists the instrument as Illumina HiSeq 2000. TCR beta VDJ combination and CDR3 sequence profiling used genomic DNA as the template. TCRdb applied fastp at Q25 and MiXCR to the public reads, then kept only in-frame beta chains. One record per CDR3 amino acid sequence lists the most common genes and DNA. This sample has about 180,000 distinct CDR3 sequences in its table, and roughly 60% of those were observed once. About 39% of the sample is taken by the ten largest. Expansion of CD8+CD57+ cells had been shown by flow cytometry in the patients chosen for sequencing. Sequencing used sorted CD4+, CD8+, or CD8+CD57+ T cells (not recorded which) from PBMCs. These receptors all come from a human donor with aplastic anemia.

The rearrangement links TRBV2 to TRBJ2-5, with 9 bases lining up with TRBD2. Trimming removed 7 bases from V and 8 bases from J; junction bases left unmatched: 8. Germline CDR1 is SNHLY and CDR2 is FYNNEI. This CDR3 spans 13 amino acids. CDR3 region: CASTSGLAVTQYF. CDR3 nucleotide sequence: TGTGCCAGCACCTCGGGACTAGCCGTTACCCAGTACTTC. The full variable domain, with the rest looked up from reference TRBV2 and TRBJ2-5, is EPEVTQTPSHQVTQMGQEVILRCVPISNHLYFYWYRQILGQKVEFLVSFYNNEISEKSEIFDDQFSVERPDGSNFTLKIRSTKLEDSAMYFCASTSGLAVTQYFGPGTRLLVL.

The chain employs TRBV2 and TRBJ2-5; 8 bases match TRBD1. The CDR3 runs 15 residues. J was trimmed by 5 bases and V by 1 base; bases with no gene match: 6. Germline V gene sequence: CDR1 SNHLY, CDR2 FYNNEI. The CDR3 coding sequence is TGTGCCAGCAGTGAAGGGGGGCAGGGGGCTGAGACCCAGTACTTC. This codes for CASSEGGQGAETQYF.

This chain connects TRBV27 to TRBJ2-3; no firm D call. This CDR3 region has 13 residues. Per the germline V gene, CDR1 is MNHEY and CDR2 is SMNVEV (reference sequence). V was clipped by 2 bases and J by 2 bases, with 5 bases between them. The CDR3 loop is CASSLRPTDTQYF. The CDR3 DNA reads as TGTGCCAGCAGTTTACGGCCCACAGATACGCAGTATTTT.

V and J are TRBV7-3 and TRBJ1-3, with D unresolved. Germline CDR1 reads SGHTA; CDR2 reads FQGTGA. The ends were cut back, 5 bases at V and 9 bases at J, with 17 bases in the middle. This CDR3 has 14 amino acids. The CDR3 DNA follows: TGTGCCAGCAGCGCTTCGGCACCCGTCGGCACCATATATTTT. It yields the protein CASSASAPVGTIYF.

This clonotype was seen only a few times. The genes are TRBV20-1 and TRBJ1-5; no firm D call. CDR1 and CDR2 from the germline V gene are DFQATT and SNEGSKA (reference sequence). The germline V and J ends were trimmed by 6 bases and 4 bases, with 13 bases remaining between them. There are 13 residues in the CDR3. The CDR3 DNA is TGCAGTGCAAAGGCGGGCGCGAATCAGCCCCAGCATTTT. Translating it yields CSAKAGANQPQHF.

This clonotype was found a few times. V is TRBV15 and J is TRBJ2-7; 10 nucleotides match TRBD1. V was pared by 7 bases and J by 1 base, with 4 bases of the junction left unmatched. Germline V gives CDR1 LNHNV, CDR2 YYDKDF (reference sequence). The CDR3 runs 14 residues. CDR3 nucleotide sequence: TGTGCCACCAAGGGGACAGGGGCTTCCTACGAGCAGTACTTC. It codes for CATKGTGASYEQYF.

The rearrangement links TRBV19 to TRBJ2-2, with D unclear. This CDR3 contains 15 residues. The ends were cut back, 3 bases at V and 2 bases at J, with 10 bases in the middle. Per germline, CDR1 LNHDA and CDR2 SQIVND (reference sequence). CDR3 sequence: CASSITWANTGELFF. Here the CDR3 DNA reads TGTGCCAGTAGTATTACGTGGGCCAACACCGGGGAGCTGTTTTTT. Using reference TRBV19 and TRBJ2-2 for the parts outside the CDR3, the full variable domain is DGGITQSPKYLFRKEGQNVTLSCEQNLNHDAMYWYRQDPGQGLRLIYYSQIVNDFQKGDIAEGYSVSREKKESFPLTVTSAQKNPTAFYLCASSITWANTGELFFGEGSRLTVL.

This clonotype was counted ten times or more. The genes are TRBV6-1 and TRBJ2-7; D gene ambiguous. The CDR3 length is 11 residues. Deletions cut 3 bases from V and 3 bases from J, with 3 bases between. The germline CDR1 and CDR2 sequences are MNHNS and SASEGT. The DNA of the CDR3 is TGTGCCAGCAGTGACTACTACGAGCAGTACTTC. This encodes CASSDYYEQYF.

The chain links TRBV7-9 to TRBJ2-1; D unresolved. The CDR3 totals 12 residues. CDR1 is SEHNR and CDR2 is FQNEAQ in the germline V gene (reference sequence). Trimming shortened V by 3 bases and J by 7 bases, and 7 bases separated the two germline ends. The CDR3 loop reads CASSFKGNEQFF. CDR3 DNA sequence: TGTGCCAGCAGCTTCAAGGGAAATGAGCAGTTCTTC.

The chain joins TRBV20-1 to TRBJ1-2; tentatively, D is TRBD1 (6 bases). Germline loops: CDR1 DFQATT, CDR2 SNEGSKA (reference sequence). V was clipped by 3 bases and J by 4 bases, with 24 bases between them. The CDR3 contains 17 residues. The DNA of the CDR3 is TGCAGTGCTAGGGGGGGACACTCCCGCCCCTTAATCTATGGCTACACCTTC. Its translation: CSARGGHSRPLIYGYTF.

This clonotype has only one observation. The chain has TRBV14 and TRBJ2-1; maybe TRBD2 (6 bases). Germline CDR1 and CDR2: SGHDN and FVKESK. The CDR3 has 13 residues. Trimming took 4 bases from V and 9 from J, leaving 13 bases between them. The CDR3 DNA reads as TGTGCCAGCAGCCCGAGACTAGAGGGTGAGCAGTTCTTC. Its translation is CASSPRLEGEQFF.

This sequence joins TRBV2 and TRBJ2-7, with no clear D. V was shortened by 3 bases and J by 0 bases, with 12 bases between the two germline ends. Germline V gene lookup returns CDR1 SNHLY and CDR2 FYNNEI. The CDR3 runs 15 residues. DNA of the CDR3: TGTGCCAGCAGTGACCGGACGGTGAGCTCCTACGAGCAGTACTTC. Translation: CASSDRTVSSYEQYF.

The chain is built from TRBV15 and TRBJ2-2; 11 bases align to TRBD2. The CDR3 loop spans 18 amino acids. V lost 1 base to trimming and J lost 7 bases; unmatched junction nucleotides: 11. The germline gives CDR1 LNHNV, CDR2 YYDKDF (reference sequence). CDR3 loop: CATSRGGSGGAQGGELFF. DNA for the CDR3: TGTGCCACCAGCAGAGGGGGTAGCGGGGGGGCCCAAGGCGGGGAGCTGTTTTTT.

This clonotype was counted at least ten times. This chain connects TRBV29-1 to TRBJ1-2; 7 bases are a match to TRBD1. Germline CDR1 reads SQVTM; CDR2 reads ANQGSEA. This CDR3 has 13 amino acids. V shed 2 bases, J shed 3 bases, and the junction held 3 bases outside the gene matches. This CDR3 is CSVELQGDYGYTF. Here the CDR3 DNA reads TGCAGCGTTGAACTGCAGGGGGACTATGGCTACACCTTC.

This sequence joins TRBV20-1 and TRBJ2-5; 11 positions match TRBD1. Trimming at V came to 5 bases and at J to 0 bases, leaving 2 bases not matched to a gene. CDR1 is DFQATT and CDR2 is SNEGSKA in the germline V gene (reference sequence). The CDR3 spans 14 residues. The CDR3 here is CSARTGGYQETQYF. The CDR3 bases are TGCAGTGCTCGGACAGGGGGCTACCAAGAGACCCAGTACTTC.

This chain connects TRBV7-8 to TRBJ2-3; D is unresolved. V was trimmed by 1 base and J by 4 bases, leaving 12 bases between them. Germline assignment: CDR1 SGHVS and CDR2 FQNEAQ. The CDR3 covers 15 residues. CDR3 protein: CASSLVQLGADTQYF. The CDR3 nucleotides read TGTGCCAGCAGCTTAGTTCAATTAGGTGCAGATACGCAGTATTTT.